This TCR beta chain is from a study of blood T cell repertoires in COVID-19. Profiled with immunoSEQ multiplex PCR; TCRdb holds only in-frame clones, not every one. Among about 220,000 clones listed, around 80% were seen once. CDR1 and CDR2 (germline): WNHNN, SYGVQD (reference sequence). The CDR3 is 13 amino acids. V was pared by 5 bases and J by 5 bases, with 11 bases between. Sample: peripheral blood. The chain employs TRBV10-1 and TRBJ2-3, with D maybe TRBD1 (6 bases). This sequence was found in a woman aged 45-59 years with acute or convalescent COVID-19. CDR3 DNA: TGCGCCAGCAGTCAGTTCAGGGGAGATACGCAGTATTTT. It encodes CASSQFRGDTQYF.